The T cell receptor (beta chain) described here comes from a study of neurological immune-mediated disorders (dated by TCRdb to about 2019). About the study as a whole: Among the roughly 34 multiple sclerosis patients, relapsing-remitting MS was present in some 31 and secondary progressive MS was present in 3. Peripheral blood TCR-beta repertoires from patients with HTLV-I-associated myelopathy (HAM/TSP), patients with multiple sclerosis, and healthy controls were compared in the study using UMI-based sequencing. Longitudinal samples, technical triplicates and paired sorted CD4+ and CD8+ T-cell subsets, alongside PBMC samples, were included among the approximately 98 TCR-beta libraries. The cohort was made up of 68 subjects, consisting of roughly 14 HAM/TSP patients, about 35 multiple sclerosis patients and 20 or so healthy controls. Overall study results and their limits: No identical CDR3 amino acid sequences were shared among expanded clones across subjects, suggesting private TCR-beta repertoires in all groups. The highest TCR clonal expansion was observed in HAM/TSP patients, whereas the lowest was observed in MS patients, even when compared with healthy controls. The MS cluster showed no association with clinical or MRI features, and the authors stated that larger cohorts are needed. Repertoires from 18 of 34 MS patients were grouped by phylogenetic analysis into a cluster of related CDR3 sequences, suggesting a possible repertoire-level signature.

From the germline V gene (reference sequence), CDR1 is LNHDA and CDR2 is SQIVND. At the junction V is shortened by 6 bases and J by 9 bases, with 16 bases in between. The CDR3, from cysteine to phenylalanine, totals 13 residues. Only CDR3 DNA remains: 39 bases, in frame from the first base. This clonotype was picked up many times. The target of this receptor is not known. Per-base quality was not reported, and no clone a single base away is much larger than it. cDNA was synthesized by template-switch 5'RACE using a primer carrying a 10-nucleotide random unique molecular identifier by which each TCR transcript was tagged. Every sequencing run yielded over 170 million TCR-beta sequences covering 15-18 subjects. Total RNA was extracted with the RNeasy kit. The KAPA Real-time Library Amplification kit was used to amplify TCR-beta VDJ regions with primers targeting the TCR constant region and the 5'RACE anchor. A first PCR added sample indexes and Illumina adaptors, and a second PCR then raised library yield. After Ampure bead purification, the roughly 650 bp TCR product was size-selected on a 2% E-gel SizeSelection system. Before pooling, library quality was assessed on a Bioanalyzer, concentration was determined with Qubit, and library quantification was performed with the Kapa Library Quantification kit. An Illumina HiSeq 2500 was used to sequence the libraries paired-end at 2 x 150 bp. To increase sequence diversity, about 25-31% phiX was spiked into each library pool. In the source study's methods: The UMI-based MiGEC pipeline processed quality-filtered reads and removed over 80% of raw TCR sequences during error correction. VDJ genes were aligned to IMGT germline references, and each clonotype was defined by a unique CDR3 amino acid sequence together with V-J genes. Clonal expansion, Shannon diversity and CDR3 relatedness were evaluated with VDJtools (CalcPairwiseDistances, ClusterSamples), while phylogenetic trees were built in CLCbio workbench. Clones with at least 8 unique UMIs were defined as expanded, with this threshold being based on coefficient-of-variation modelling across technical triplicates. The public reads were run again by TCRdb, first through fastp at Q25 and then through MiXCR, and only productive beta chains were kept. Rows with a matching CDR3 protein are joined into one entry that keeps the most common DNA and genes. These V and J calls rely on TCRdb rather than the paper's analysis. Counted in this sample were 130,000 or so distinct CDR3 sequences; more than 2.5% of them appeared once. Of the sample, roughly 1.3% is held by the ten largest clones.

Unsorted PBMC libraries were generated from 2 million PBMCs stored in RNAlater at -80 °C until RNA extraction. The multiple sclerosis patients were enrolled in a US clinical protocol that used magnetic resonance imaging to evaluate disease progression. PBMCs were separated from peripheral blood using Ficoll-Hypaque density gradient centrifugation and then cryopreserved in liquid nitrogen. This TCR derives from a woman aged 25 to 45 with multiple sclerosis. In this chain, TRBV19 is recombined with TRBJ2-3; the best D guess is TRBD2, with 6 bases matching. Sequencing was done on a sample of PBMCs. CDR3 region: CASSLSGLDTQYF. The sequenced DNA is TGTGCCAGTAGCCTCTCGGGACTTGACACGCAGTATTTT.